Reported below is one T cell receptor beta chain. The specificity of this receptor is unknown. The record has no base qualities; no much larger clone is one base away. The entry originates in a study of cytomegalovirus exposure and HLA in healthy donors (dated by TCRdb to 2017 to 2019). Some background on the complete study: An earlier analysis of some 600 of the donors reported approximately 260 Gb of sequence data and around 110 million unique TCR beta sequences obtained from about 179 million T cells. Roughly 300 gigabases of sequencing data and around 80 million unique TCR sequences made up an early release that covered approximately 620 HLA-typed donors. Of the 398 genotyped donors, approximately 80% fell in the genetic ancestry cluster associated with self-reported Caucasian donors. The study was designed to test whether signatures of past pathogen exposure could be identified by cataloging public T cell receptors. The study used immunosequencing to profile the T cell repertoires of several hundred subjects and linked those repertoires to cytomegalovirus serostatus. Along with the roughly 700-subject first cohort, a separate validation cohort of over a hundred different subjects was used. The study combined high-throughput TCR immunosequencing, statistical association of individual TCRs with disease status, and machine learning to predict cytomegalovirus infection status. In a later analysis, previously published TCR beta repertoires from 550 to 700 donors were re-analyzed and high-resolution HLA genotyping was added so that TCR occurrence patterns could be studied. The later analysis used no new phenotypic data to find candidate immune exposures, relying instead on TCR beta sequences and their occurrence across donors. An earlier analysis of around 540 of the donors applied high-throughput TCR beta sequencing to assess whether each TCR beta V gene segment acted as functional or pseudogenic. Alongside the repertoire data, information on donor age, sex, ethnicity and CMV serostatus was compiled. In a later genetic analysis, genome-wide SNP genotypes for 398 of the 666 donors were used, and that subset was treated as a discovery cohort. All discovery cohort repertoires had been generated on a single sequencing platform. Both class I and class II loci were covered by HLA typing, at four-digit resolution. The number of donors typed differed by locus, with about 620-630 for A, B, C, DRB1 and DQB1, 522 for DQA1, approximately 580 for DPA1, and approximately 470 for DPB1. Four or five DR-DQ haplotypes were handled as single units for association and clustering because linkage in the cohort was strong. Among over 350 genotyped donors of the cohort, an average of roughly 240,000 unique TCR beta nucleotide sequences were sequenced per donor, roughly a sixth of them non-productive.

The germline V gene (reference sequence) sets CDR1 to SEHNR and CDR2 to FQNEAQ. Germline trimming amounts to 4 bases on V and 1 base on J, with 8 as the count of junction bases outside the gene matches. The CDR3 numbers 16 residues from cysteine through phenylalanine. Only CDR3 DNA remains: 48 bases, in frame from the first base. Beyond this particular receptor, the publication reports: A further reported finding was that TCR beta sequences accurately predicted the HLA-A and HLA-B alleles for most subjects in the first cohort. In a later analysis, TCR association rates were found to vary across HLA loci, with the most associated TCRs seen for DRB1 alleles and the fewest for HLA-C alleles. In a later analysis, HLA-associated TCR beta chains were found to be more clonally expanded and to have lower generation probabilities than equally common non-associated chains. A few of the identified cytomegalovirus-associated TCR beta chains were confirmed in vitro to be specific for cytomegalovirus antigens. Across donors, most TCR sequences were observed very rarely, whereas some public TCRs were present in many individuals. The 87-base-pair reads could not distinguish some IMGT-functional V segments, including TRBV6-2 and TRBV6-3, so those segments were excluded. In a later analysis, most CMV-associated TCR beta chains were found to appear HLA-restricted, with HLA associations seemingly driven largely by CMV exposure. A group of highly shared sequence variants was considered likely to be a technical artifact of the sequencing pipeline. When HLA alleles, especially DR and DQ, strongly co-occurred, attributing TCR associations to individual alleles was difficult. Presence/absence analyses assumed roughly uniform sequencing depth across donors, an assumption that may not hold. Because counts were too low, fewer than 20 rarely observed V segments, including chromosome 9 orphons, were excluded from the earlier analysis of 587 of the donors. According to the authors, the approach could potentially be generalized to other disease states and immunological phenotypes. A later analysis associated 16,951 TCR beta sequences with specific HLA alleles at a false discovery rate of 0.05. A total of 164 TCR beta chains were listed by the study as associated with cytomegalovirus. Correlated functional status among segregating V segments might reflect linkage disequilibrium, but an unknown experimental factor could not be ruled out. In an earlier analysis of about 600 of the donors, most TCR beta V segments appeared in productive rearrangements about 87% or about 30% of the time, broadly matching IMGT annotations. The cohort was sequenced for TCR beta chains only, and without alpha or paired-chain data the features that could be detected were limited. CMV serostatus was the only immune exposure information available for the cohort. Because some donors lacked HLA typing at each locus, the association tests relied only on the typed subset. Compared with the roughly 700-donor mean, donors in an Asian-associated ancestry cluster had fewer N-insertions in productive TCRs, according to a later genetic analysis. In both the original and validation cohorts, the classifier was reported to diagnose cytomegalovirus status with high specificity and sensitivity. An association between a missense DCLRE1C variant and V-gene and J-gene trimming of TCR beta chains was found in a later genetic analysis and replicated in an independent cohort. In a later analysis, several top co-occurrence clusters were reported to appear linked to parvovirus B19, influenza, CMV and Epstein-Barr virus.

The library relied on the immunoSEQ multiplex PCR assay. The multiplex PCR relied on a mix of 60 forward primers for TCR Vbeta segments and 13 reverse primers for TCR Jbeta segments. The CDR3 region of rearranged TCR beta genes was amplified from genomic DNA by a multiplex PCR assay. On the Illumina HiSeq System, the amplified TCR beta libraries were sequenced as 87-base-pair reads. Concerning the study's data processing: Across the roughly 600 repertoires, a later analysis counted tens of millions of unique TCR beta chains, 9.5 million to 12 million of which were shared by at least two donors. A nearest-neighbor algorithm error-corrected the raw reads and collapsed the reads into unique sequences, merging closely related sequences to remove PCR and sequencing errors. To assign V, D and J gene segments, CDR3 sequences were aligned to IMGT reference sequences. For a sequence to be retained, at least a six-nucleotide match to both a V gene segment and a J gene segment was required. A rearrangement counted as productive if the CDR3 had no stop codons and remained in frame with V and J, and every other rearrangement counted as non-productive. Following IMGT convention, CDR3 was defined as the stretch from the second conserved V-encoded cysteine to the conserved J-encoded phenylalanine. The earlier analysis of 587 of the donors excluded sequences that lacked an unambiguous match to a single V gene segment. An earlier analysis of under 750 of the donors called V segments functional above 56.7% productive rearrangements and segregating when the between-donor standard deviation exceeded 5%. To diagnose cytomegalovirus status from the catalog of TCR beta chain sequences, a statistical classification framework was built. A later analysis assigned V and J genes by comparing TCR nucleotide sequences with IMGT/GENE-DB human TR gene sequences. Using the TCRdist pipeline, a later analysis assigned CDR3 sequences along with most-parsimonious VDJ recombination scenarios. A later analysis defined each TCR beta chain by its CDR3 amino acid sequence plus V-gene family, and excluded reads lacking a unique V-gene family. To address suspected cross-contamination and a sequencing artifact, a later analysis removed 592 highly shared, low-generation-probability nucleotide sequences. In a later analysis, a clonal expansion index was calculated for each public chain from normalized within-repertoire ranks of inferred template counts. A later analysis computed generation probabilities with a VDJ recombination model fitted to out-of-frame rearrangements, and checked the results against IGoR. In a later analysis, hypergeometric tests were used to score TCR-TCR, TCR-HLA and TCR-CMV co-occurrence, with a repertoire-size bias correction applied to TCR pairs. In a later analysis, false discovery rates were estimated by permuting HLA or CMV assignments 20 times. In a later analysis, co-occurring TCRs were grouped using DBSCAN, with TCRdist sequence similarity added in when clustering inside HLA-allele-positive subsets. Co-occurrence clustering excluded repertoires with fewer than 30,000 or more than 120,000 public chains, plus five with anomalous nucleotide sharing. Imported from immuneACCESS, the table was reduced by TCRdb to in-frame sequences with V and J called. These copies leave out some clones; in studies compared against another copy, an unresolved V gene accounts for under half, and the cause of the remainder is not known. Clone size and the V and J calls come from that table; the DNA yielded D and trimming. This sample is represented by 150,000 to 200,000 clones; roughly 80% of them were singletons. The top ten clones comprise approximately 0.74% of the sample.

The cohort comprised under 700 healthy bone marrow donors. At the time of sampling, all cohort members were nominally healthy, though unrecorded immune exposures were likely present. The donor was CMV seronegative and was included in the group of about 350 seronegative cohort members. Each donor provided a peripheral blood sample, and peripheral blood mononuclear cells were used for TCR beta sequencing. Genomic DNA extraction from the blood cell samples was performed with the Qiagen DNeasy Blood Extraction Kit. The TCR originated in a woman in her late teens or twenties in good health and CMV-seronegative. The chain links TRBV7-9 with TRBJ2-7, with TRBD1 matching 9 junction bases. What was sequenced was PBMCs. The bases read TGTGCCAGCAGCTCGACAAGGGACAGGGTATCCTACGAGCAGTACTTC. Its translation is CASSSTRDRVSYEQYF. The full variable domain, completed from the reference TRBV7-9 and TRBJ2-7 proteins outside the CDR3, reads DTGVSQNPRHKITKRGQNVTFRCDPISEHNRLYWYRQTLGQGPEFLTYFQNEAQLEKSRLLSDRFSAERPKGSFSTLEIQRTEQGDSAMYLCASSSTRDRVSYEQYFGPGTRLTVT.